This T cell receptor (beta chain) emerged from a study of blood T cell repertoires in COVID-19. About the study: COVID-19 samples collected from the United States, Italy and Spain covered acute and convalescent phases.

This clone has a count of ten or more. Some clones are missing from TCRdb's copy, which holds only in-frame ones; the method was immunoSEQ multiplex PCR. The sample holds 250,000 to 350,000 clones; about four fifths are singletons and the top ten take approximately 15%. Enrollment of patients from Seattle took place during active infection, with longitudinal follow-up. Input material: peripheral blood. The source of this sequence is a person aged 70 to 79 with COVID-19, enrolled during active disease.

Here the CDR3 reads CATSRQRHTGAGGQPQHF. CDR3 bases: TGTGCCACCAGCAGACAACGACACACAGGGGCGGGAGGTCAGCCCCAGCATTTT. The V gene is TRBV15, the J gene TRBJ1-5; TRBD1 matches at 7 bases. V lost 2 bases to trimming and J lost 6 bases; unmatched junction nucleotides: 16. The CDR3 sequence is 18 residues long. In germline, CDR1 is LNHNV, CDR2 YYDKDF (reference sequence).